This T cell receptor (beta chain) is from a study of type 1 regulatory T cells. Study in general: This in vitro CD4 product, T-allo10, is enriched for Tr1 cells and alloantigen-specific.

TCRdb reprocessed the reads with MiXCR, giving one entry per CDR3 protein. The sample lists more than 20,000 distinct CDR3 sequences, roughly 72% occurring once. The CDR3 totals 17 residues. The germline V gene has CDR1 SGHRS and CDR2 YFSETQ. To note about this clonotype: The target antigen is unknown. At one of its ends the junction is not consistent with the germline gene, which may arise from a read error.

This receptor was obtained from a human donor in good health. The sample taken for sequencing was cultured T cells, either the whole culture or a sorted T cell fraction (not recorded which). The subset here: Tr1-enriched cell product generated in vitro against host alloantigens. The V and J genes are TRBV5-1 and TRBJ1-2, with 9 bases aligning to TRBD1. The CDR3 DNA sequence: TGCGCCAGCAGCTATTCCGGGACAGGGACCTCTAACTGTGGCTACACCTTC. It codes for CASSYSGTGTSNCGYTF.